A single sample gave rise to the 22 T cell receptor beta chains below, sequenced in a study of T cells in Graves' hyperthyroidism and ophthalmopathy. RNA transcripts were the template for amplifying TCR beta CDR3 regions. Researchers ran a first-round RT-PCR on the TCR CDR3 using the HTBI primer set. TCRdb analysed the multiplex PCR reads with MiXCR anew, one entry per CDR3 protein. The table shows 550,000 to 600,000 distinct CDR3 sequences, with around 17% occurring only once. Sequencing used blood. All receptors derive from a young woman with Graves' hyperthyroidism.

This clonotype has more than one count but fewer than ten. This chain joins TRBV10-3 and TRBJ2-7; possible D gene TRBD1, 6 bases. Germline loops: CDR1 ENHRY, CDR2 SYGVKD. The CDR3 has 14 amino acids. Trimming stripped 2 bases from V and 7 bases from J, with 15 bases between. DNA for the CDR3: TGTGCCATCAGTGAGGATGCAGGGGTCGGGGAGCAGTACTTC. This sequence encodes CAISEDAGVGEQYF.

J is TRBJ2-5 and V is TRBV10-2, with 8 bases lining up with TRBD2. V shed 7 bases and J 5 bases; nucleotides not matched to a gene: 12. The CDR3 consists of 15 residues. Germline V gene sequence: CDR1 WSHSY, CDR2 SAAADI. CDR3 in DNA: TGCGCCAGCACCCTGAGGATCGGGGGGGGGGAGACCCAGTACTTC. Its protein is CASTLRIGGGETQYF.

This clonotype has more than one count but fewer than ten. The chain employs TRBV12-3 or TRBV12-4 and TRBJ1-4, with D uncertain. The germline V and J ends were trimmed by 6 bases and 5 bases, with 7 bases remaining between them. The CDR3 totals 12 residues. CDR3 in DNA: TGTGCCAGCAGGGAGAAAAATGAAAAACTGTTTTTT. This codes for CASREKNEKLFF.

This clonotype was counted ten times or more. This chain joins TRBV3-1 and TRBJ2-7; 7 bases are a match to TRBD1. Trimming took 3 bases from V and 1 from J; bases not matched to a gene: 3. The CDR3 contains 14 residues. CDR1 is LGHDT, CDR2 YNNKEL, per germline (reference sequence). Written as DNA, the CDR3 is TGTGCCAGCAGCCAGAGACAGGGTTCCTACGAGCAGTACTTC. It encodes CASSQRQGSYEQYF.

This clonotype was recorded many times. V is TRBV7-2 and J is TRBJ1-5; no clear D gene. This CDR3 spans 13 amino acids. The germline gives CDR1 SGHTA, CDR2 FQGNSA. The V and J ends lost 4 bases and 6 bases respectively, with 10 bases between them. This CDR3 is CASSYLPGQPQHF. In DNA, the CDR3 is TGTGCCAGCAGCTATTTGCCCGGTCAGCCCCAGCATTTT. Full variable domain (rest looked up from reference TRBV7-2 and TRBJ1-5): GAGVSQSPSNKVTEKGKDVELRCDPISGHTALYWYRQSLGQGLEFLIYFQGNSAPDKSGLPSDRFSAERTGGSVSTLTIQRTQQEDSAVYLCASSYLPGQPQHFGDGTRLSIL.

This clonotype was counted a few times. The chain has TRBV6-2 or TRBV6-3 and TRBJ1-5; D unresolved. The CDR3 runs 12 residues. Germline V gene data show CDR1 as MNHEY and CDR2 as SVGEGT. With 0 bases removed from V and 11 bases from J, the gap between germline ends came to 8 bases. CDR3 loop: CASSYSVEAQHF. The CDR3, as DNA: TGTGCCAGCAGTTACTCGGTGGAGGCCCAGCATTTT.

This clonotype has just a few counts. CDR3 coding DNA: TGTGCCAGTAGTCCTCGTGGCAGGTCGTCTGGAAACACCATATATTTT. Amino acids: CASSPRGRSSGNTIYF. The chain has TRBV19 and TRBJ1-3; D is ambiguous. V shed 5 bases and J shed 1 base, with 15 bases lying between them. CDR3 length equals 16 residues. The germline V gene has CDR1 LNHDA and CDR2 SQIVND (reference sequence).

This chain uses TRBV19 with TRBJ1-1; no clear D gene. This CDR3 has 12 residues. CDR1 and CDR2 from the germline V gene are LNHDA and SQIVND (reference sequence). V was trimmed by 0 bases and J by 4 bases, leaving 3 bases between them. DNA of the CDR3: TGTGCCAGTAGTATAGAGAGCACTGAAGCTTTCTTT. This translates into CASSIESTEAFF.

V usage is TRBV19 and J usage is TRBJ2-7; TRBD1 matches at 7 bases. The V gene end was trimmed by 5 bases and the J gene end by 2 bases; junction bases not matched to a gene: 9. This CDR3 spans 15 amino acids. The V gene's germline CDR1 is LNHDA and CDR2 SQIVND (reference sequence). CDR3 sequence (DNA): TGTGCCAGTAGTCCCGGACAGGTTGTAACCTACGAGCAGTACTTC. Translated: CASSPGQVVTYEQYF.

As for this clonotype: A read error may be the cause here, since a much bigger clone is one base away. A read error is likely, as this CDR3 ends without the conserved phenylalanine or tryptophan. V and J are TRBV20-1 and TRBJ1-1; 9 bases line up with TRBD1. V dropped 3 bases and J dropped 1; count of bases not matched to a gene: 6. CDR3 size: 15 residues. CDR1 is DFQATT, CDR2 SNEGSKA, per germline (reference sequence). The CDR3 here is CSARETGGWNTEAFL. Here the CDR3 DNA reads TGCAGTGCTAGGGAAACAGGGGGCTGGAACACTGAAGCTTTCCTT.

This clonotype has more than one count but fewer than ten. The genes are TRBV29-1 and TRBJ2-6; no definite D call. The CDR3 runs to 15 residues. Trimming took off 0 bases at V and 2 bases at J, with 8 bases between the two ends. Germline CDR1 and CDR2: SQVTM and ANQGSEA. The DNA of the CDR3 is TGCAGCGTTGAAGAGTATACAGCTGGGGCCAACGTCCTGACTTTC. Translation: CSVEEYTAGANVLTF.

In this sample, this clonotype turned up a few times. CDR3 in DNA: TGTGCCAGCAACTGGGGGGATAGCACAGATACGCAGTATTTT. Translated, it gives CASNWGDSTDTQYF. The rearrangement uses TRBV11-3 and TRBJ2-3, with a tentative D call TRBD2 (6 bases). V was cut by 7 bases and J by 0 bases, with 11 bases left in between. The CDR3 is 14 amino acids. CDR1 is SGHNT, CDR2 YENEEA, per germline.

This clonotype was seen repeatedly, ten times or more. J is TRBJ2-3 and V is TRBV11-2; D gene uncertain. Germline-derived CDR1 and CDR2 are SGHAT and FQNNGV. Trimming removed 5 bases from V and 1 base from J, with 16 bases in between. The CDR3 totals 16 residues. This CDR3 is CASSRMDGSGTDTQYF. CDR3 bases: TGTGCCAGCAGCCGGATGGACGGTTCTGGCACAGATACGCAGTATTTT. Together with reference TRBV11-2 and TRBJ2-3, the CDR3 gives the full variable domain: EAGVAQSPRYKIIEKRQSVAFWCNPISGHATLYWYQQILGQGPKLLIQFQNNGVVDDSQLPKDRFSAERLKGVDSTLKIQPAKLEDSAVYLCASSRMDGSGTDTQYFGPGTRLTVL.

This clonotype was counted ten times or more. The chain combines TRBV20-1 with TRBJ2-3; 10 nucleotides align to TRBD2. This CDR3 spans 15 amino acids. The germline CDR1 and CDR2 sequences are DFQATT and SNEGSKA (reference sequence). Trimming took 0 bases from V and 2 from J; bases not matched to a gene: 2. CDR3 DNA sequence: TGCAGTGCTAGAGAGACTAGCGGGTACACAGATACGCAGTATTTT. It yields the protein CSARETSGYTDTQYF.

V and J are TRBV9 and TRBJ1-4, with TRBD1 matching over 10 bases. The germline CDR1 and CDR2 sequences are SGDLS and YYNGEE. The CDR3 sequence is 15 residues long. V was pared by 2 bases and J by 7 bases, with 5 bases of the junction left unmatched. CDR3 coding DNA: TGTGCCAGCAGCGTTTCCGGGACAGGGGTTGAAAAACTGTTTTTT. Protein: CASSVSGTGVEKLFF.

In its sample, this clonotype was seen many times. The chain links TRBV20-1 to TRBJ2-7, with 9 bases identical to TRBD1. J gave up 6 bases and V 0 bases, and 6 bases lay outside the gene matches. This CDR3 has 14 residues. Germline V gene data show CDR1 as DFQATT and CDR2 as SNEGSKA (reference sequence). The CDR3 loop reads CSAREPGTGLEQYF. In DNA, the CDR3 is TGCAGTGCTAGAGAACCCGGGACAGGGCTCGAGCAGTACTTC.

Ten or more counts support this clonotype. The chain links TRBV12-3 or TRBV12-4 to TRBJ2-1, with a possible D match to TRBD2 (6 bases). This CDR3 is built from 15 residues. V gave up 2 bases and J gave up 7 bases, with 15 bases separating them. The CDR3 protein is CASSLRRGVGNEQFF. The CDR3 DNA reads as TGTGCCAGCAGTTTACGGCGGGGAGTCGGGAATGAGCAGTTCTTC.

The CDR3 reads CASSEWTGDGELFF. The CDR3, as DNA: TGTGCCAGCAGTGAATGGACAGGGGACGGGGAGCTGTTTTTT. The V gene is TRBV6-1, the J gene TRBJ2-2; 9 bases are shared with TRBD1. V was pared by 2 bases and J by 7 bases, with 2 bases of the junction left unmatched. Germline CDR1 MNHNS, CDR2 SASEGT. The CDR3 contains 14 residues.

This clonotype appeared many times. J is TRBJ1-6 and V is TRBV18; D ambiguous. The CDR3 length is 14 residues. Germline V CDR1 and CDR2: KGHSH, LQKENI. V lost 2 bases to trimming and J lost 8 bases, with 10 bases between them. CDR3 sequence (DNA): TGTGCCAGCTCACCAACTGGGCAGGATTCACCCCTCCACTTT. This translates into CASSPTGQDSPLHF.

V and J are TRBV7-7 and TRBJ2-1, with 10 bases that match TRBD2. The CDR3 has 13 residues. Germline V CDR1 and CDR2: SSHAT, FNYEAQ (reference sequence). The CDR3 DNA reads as TGTGTTAGCAGCCCGGTAGCGGGGGGTGAGCAGTTCTTC. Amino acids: CVSSPVAGGEQFF.

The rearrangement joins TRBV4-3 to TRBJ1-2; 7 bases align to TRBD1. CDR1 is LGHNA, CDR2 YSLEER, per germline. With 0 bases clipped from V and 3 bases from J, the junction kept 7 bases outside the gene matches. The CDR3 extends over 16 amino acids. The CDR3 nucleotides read TGCGCCAGCAGCCAAGACTTTAGGACAGGCGACTATGGCTACACCTTC. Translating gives CASSQDFRTGDYGYTF.

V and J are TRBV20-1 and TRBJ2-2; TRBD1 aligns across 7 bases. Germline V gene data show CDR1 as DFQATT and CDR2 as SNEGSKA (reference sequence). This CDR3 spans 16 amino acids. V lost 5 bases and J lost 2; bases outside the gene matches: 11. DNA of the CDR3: TGCAGTGCTCGCAACCCTAGGGGGCAAAACACCGGGGAGCTGTTTTTT. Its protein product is CSARNPRGQNTGELFF.